This TCR beta chain came from a study of response to subunit inactivated influenza vaccine. The germline CDR1 and CDR2 sequences are DFQATT and SNEGSKA (reference sequence). This CDR3 contains 16 residues. The V end lost 3 bases, the J end lost 0 bases, and 17 bases lay between the germline ends. Notes on the study in general: After each seasonal influenza vaccination, few new T cells are recruited, the authors suggested.

TCRdb analysed the RT-PCR reads with MiXCR anew, one entry per CDR3 protein. The sample records roughly 710,000 distinct CDR3 sequences, less than 15% being singletons. As for this clonotype: Its target is unknown.

J is TRBJ1-1 and V is TRBV20-1; D unclear. The sequence was collected from a man in his forties or fifties who received an inactivated influenza vaccine. The sequences come from PBMCs from blood, collected around two weeks before vaccination. The CDR3 DNA reads as TGCAGTGCTAGGGAGGCCATTTACAGCCTGAACACTGAAGCTTTCTTT. This translates into CSAREAIYSLNTEAFF.